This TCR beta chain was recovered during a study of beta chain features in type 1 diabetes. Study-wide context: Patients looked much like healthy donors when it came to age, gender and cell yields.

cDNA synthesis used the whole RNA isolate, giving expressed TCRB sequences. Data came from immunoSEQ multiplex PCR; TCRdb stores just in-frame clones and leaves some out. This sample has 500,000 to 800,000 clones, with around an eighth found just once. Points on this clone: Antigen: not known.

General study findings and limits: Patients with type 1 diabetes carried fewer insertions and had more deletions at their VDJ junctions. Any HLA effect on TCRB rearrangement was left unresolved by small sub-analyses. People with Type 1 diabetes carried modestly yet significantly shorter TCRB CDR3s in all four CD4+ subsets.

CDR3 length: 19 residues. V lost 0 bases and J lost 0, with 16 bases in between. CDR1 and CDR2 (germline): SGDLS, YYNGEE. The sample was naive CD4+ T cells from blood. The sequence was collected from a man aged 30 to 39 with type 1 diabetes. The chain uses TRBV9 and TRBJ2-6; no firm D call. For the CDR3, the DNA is TGTGCCAGCAGCGTAGGTGAAGGGATGTTGCTCTCTGGGGCCAACGTCCTGACTTTC. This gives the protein CASSVGEGMLLSGANVLTF.